This passage covers 8 T cell receptor beta chains from one sample sequenced in a study of shared clonotypes between healthy human individuals. The protocol was immunoSEQ multiplex PCR, while the TCRdb copy is restricted to in-frame clones and leaves out a portion. The sample consists of 550,000 to 850,000 clones, around 72% of them appearing once. Sequencing was carried out using memory CD4+ T cells sorted from blood. Subset here: CD45RA-negative fraction. The origin of the receptors is a woman in her 30s in good health.

The chain joins TRBV5-1 to TRBJ1-4, with a possible D match to TRBD1 (5 bases). CDR3 length: 14 amino acids. Trimming removed 6 bases at V and 4 bases at J, with 13 bases between. Germline-derived CDR1 and CDR2 are SGHRS and YFSETQ. The CDR3, as DNA: TGCGCCAGCAAAATTCGGGACGGTAATGAAAAACTGTTTTTT. Amino acid sequence: CASKIRDGNEKLFF.

A single count supports this clone. The J gene is TRBJ2-3, the V gene TRBV29-1, with TRBD2 identical over 10 bases. Germline-derived CDR1 and CDR2 are SQVTM and ANQGSEA. V lost 1 base to trimming and J lost 0 bases; unmatched junction nucleotides: 7. This CDR3 spans 17 amino acids. This chain's CDR3 is CSVEVTSGVGSTDTQYF. The CDR3 nucleotides read TGCAGCGTTGAAGTAACTAGCGGGGTTGGGAGCACAGATACGCAGTATTTT.

Of note for this clone: Relative to the germline gene, one junction end is altered; a read error may explain this. The gene calls are TRBV6-1 and TRBJ2-1; D not resolved. The CDR3 covers 12 residues. Germline assignment: CDR1 MNHNS and CDR2 SASEGT. CDR3 residues: CASSELSNVQFF. The DNA for the CDR3 is TGTGCCAGCAGTGAACTTAGCAATGTGCAGTTCTTC.

The DNA for the CDR3 is TGCGCCAGCACCCGAAGCGGGAGTAGCGCAGATACGCAGTATTTT. Protein: CASTRSGSSADTQYF. V gene TRBV5-1 combines with J gene TRBJ2-3; 8 positions agree with TRBD2. The V and J ends lost 6 bases and 4 bases, in that order; junction bases with no gene match: 10. The germline CDR1 and CDR2 sequences are SGHRS and YFSETQ. The length of the CDR3 is 15 residues.

As DNA, the CDR3 is TGTGCCAGCCGGACAGGGGGACGGGACGAGCAGTACTTC. This codes for CASRTGGRDEQYF. The chain is built from TRBV6-1 and TRBJ2-7; 10 bases agree with TRBD1. The J segment lost 5 bases and the V segment lost 8 bases, leaving 6 bases of the junction unmatched. The CDR3 spans 13 residues. The germline V gene encodes CDR1 MNHNS and CDR2 SASEGT.

The rearrangement uses TRBV5-6 and TRBJ1-2; 10 bases fit TRBD1. V lost 2 bases to trimming and J lost 2 bases; unmatched junction nucleotides: 3. This CDR3 has 15 amino acids. CDR1 is SGHDT and CDR2 is YYEEEE in the germline V gene. In DNA, the CDR3 is TGTGCCAGCAGCTTAGGGACAGGGGTGAACTATGGCTACACCTTC. It encodes CASSLGTGVNYGYTF.

This clone appeared a single time. This sequence joins TRBV28 and TRBJ2-7, with 12 nucleotides matching TRBD1. Germline-derived CDR1 and CDR2 are MDHEN and SYDVKM. V shed 6 bases, J shed 6 bases, and the junction held 6 bases outside the gene matches. The CDR3 extends over 14 amino acids. The CDR3 is CASRRGQGAGEQYF. The DNA for the CDR3 is TGTGCCAGCAGAAGGGGACAGGGGGCTGGCGAGCAGTACTTC.

The J gene is TRBJ2-7, the V gene TRBV7-9; 9 bases fit TRBD2. Losses at the gene ends were 5 bases for V and 2 bases for J; bases not matched to a gene: 7. The germline gives CDR1 SEHNR, CDR2 FQNEAQ (reference sequence). This CDR3 has 15 amino acids. CDR3 sequence reads: CASSQTTSGTYEQYF. For the CDR3, the DNA is TGTGCCAGCAGCCAAACGACTAGCGGCACCTACGAGCAGTACTTC. Full variable domain (remainder filled in from reference TRBV7-9 and TRBJ2-7): DTGVSQNPRHKITKRGQNVTFRCDPISEHNRLYWYRQTLGQGPEFLTYFQNEAQLEKSRLLSDRFSAERPKGSFSTLEIQRTEQGDSAMYLCASSQTTSGTYEQYFGPGTRLTVT.